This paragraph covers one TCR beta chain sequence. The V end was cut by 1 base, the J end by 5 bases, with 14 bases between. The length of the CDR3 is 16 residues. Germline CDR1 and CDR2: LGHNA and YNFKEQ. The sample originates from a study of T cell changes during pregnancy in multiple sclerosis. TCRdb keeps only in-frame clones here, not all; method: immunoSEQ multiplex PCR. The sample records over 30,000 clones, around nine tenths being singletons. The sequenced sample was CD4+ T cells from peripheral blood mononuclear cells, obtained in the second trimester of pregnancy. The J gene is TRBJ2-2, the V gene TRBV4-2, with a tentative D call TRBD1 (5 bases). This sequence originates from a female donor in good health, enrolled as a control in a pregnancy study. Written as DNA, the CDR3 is TGTGCCAGCAGCCAAGCGCAGGGTCAAGGGACCGGGGAGCTGTTTTTT. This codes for CASSQAQGQGTGELFF.